This T cell receptor beta chain was recovered during a study of identical twins. Study results and limitations: Twin-shared out-of-frame alpha sequences were enriched for low generation probability. Beta clonotypes that were abundant in cord blood contained fewer insertions, a pattern absent from memory repertoires.

V lost 0 bases to trimming and J lost 5 bases, with 10 bases between them. The CDR3 has 13 amino acids. The germline V gene has CDR1 DFQATT and CDR2 SNEGSKA (reference sequence). This clonotype was detected ten times or more. The antigen remains unidentified. Each donor was a healthy Caucasian. Template switching added a universal primer site; cDNA carried unique molecular identifiers. TCRdb passed the 5' RACE reads through MiXCR, listing each CDR3 protein once. The sample lists 450,000 to 650,000 distinct CDR3 sequences; around 15% were seen once. These same records also appear under a second study, on yellow fever vaccine responses in identical twins.

V and J are TRBV20-1 and TRBJ1-1; D is unclear. The receptor was derived from a woman younger than 35 in good health. Sequenced: CD4+ T cells sorted from blood. As DNA, the CDR3 is TGCAGTGCTAGAGATGTCCTGGTAACTGAAGCTTTCTTT. Translation gives CSARDVLVTEAFF.